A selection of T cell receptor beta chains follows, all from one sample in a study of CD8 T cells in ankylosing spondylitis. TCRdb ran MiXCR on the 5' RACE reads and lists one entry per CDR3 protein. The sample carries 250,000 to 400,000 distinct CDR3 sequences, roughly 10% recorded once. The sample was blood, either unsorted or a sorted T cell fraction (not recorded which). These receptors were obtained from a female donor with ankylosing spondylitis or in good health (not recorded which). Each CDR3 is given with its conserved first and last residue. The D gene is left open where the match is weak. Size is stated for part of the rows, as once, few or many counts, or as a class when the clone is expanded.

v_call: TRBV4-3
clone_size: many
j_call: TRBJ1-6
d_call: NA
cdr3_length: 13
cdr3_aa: CASSQGEPSPLHF
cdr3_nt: TGCGCCAGCAGCCAAGGGGAACCTTCACCCCTCCACTTT

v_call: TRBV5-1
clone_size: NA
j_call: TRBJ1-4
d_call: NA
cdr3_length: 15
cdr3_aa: CASSLAGQSNEKLFF
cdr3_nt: TGCGCCAGCAGCTTGGCGGGGCAGTCTAATGAAAAACTGTTTTTT

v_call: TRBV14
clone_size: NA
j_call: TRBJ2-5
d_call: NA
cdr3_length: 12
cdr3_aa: CASSQDRSTQYF
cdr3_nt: TGTGCCAGCAGCCAAGATCGAAGTACCCAGTACTTC

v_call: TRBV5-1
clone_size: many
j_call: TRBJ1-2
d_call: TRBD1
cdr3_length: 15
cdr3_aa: CASSHGQGINYGYTF
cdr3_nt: TGCGCCAGCAGCCATGGACAGGGGATTAACTATGGCTACACCTTC

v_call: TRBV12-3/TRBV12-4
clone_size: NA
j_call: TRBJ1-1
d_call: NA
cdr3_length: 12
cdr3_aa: CAARGNGPEAFF
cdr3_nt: TGTGCCGCGAGGGGAAACGGCCCTGAAGCTTTCTTT

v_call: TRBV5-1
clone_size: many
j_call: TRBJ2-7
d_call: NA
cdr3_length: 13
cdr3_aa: CASSLEAGYEQYF
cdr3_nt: TGCGCCAGCAGCTTGGAAGCGGGCTACGAGCAGTACTTC

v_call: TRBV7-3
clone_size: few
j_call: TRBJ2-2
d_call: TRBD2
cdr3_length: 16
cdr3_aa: CASSPWGGGNTGELFF
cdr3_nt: TGTGCCAGTTCCCCGTGGGGCGGGGGGAACACCGGGGAGCTGTTTTTT

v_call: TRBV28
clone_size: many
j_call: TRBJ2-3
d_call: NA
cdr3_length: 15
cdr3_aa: CASSLEGGRGATQYF
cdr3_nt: TGTGCCAGCAGTTTAGAGGGGGGACGAGGAGCGACGCAGTATTTT

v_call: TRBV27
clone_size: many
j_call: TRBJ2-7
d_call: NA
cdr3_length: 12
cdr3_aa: CASRGIYYEQYF
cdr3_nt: TGTGCCAGCAGGGGCATATACTACGAGCAGTACTTC

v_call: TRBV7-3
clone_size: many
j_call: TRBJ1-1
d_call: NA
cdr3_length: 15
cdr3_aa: CASSSQGSGLTEAFF
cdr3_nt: TGTGCCAGCAGCTCCCAGGGATCCGGCCTCACTGAAGCTTTCTTT

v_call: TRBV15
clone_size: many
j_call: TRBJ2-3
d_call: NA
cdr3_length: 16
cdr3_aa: CATSTRNVSITDTQYF
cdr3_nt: TGTGCCACCAGCACCCGGAACGTATCGATCACAGATACGCAGTATTTT